The rows below give T cell receptor beta chains drawn from one sample of a study of PD-1 blockade in classical Hodgkin lymphoma. Repertoires were generated with immunoSEQ multiplex PCR, while TCRdb's copy carries only in-frame clones and drops some. Of approximately 100,000 clones in the sample, around 90% are singletons; the top ten hold over 2.5%. The sample consisted of peripheral blood mononuclear cells (PBMCs), taken at baseline. Receptor source: a human donor with classical Hodgkin lymphoma. CDR3s include the opening cysteine and the closing phenylalanine or tryptophan. The order of the fields is V gene, J gene, CDR3 protein.

>TRBV7-6|TRBJ2-7
CASSLAGTPTYEQYF
>TRBV10-1|TRBJ2-3
CASRPTITDTQYF
>TRBV29-1|TRBJ2-3
CSVDSGVPDTQYF
>TRBV6-6|TRBJ1-2
CASRAPGTAYGYTF
>TRBV6-1|TRBJ1-1
CASSVAHRAEAFF
>TRBV7-2|TRBJ2-1
CASSLRPSGDEQFF
>TRBV2|TRBJ2-7
CASSGKGQYF
>TRBV23-1|TRBJ2-5
CASSQLADSLTEETQYF
>TRBV6-5|TRBJ2-1
CASSYGTRLPYNEQFF
>TRBV25-1|TRBJ2-5
CASTTPGGRLGTQYF
>TRBV10-1|TRBJ1-2
CASSESGIPYGYTF
>TRBV28|TRBJ2-2
CASSLMRGTGIGGELFF
>TRBV9|TRBJ1-1
CAGSPVNTEAFF
>TRBV7-9|TRBJ1-1
CASSLPGEGIAEAFF
>TRBV27|TRBJ1-4
CASSYREREKLFF
>TRBV30|TRBJ1-4
CAWSVVGNEKLFF
>TRBV6-1|TRBJ1-3
CASSEEWGYTGNTIYF
>TRBV10-1|TRBJ2-1
CASSERLAGGNNEQFF
>TRBV2|TRBJ1-2
CASMGSDRDGYGYTF
>TRBV11-3|TRBJ2-7
CASSLRGGEQYF
>TRBV13|TRBJ2-4
CASSSVGLAGRLAKNIQYF
>TRBV28|TRBJ1-1
CASSFLVGATEAFF
>TRBV6-1|TRBJ1-1
CASRQTLNTEAFF
>TRBV4-1|TRBJ1-4
CASSRWSAEGELFF
>TRBV6-1|TRBJ2-1
CASTGLLLSYNEQFF
>TRBV7-9|TRBJ2-7
CASSPGGGAYEQYF
>TRBV5-1|TRBJ2-2
CASSLEATGELFF
>TRBV7-9|TRBJ1-1
CASSFTGPTEAFF
>TRBV28|TRBJ1-1
CASIPELGAEAFF
>TRBV7-8|TRBJ2-5
CASSLLGGPGETQYF
>TRBV5-1|TRBJ2-3
CASSGGFADTQYF
>TRBV28|TRBJ1-5
CASSLLGGNQPQHF
>TRBV7-3|TRBJ1-2
CASSLGKGGYYGYTF
>TRBV6-5|TRBJ2-5
CASSYGDPKPQYF
>TRBV5-4|TRBJ2-5
CASSLPSGGRGETQYF
>TRBV7-8|TRBJ1-5
CASSLVGGTVNQPQHF
>TRBV28|TRBJ2-7
CASSLPQGLPYEQYF
>TRBV28|TRBJ1-1
CASAQQDRGGTEAFF
>TRBV18|TRBJ2-7
CASSPGTGGYEQYF
>TRBV7-9|TRBJ1-5
CASSYSAGTGMTQPQHF
>TRBV7-9|TRBJ2-2
CARSKNTGELFF
>TRBV29-1|TRBJ2-7
CSVSYLTGVRSYEQYF
>TRBV19|TRBJ1-1
CASTMRGGASTEAFF
>TRBV27|TRBJ2-7
CASSTSYEQYF
>TRBV2|TRBJ2-1
CASSQAEFPSSYNEQFF
>TRBV4-1|TRBJ2-7
CASSQGTSGQYF
>TRBV25-1|TRBJ2-5
CASSERLLQETQYF
>TRBV19|TRBJ1-5
CAGGNNQPQHF
>TRBV6-6|TRBJ1-4
CASSYTGQGNEKLFF
>TRBV9|TRBJ2-7
CASSVDSGYEQYF
>TRBV6-1|TRBJ2-1
CASSEIGGLELFF
>TRBV4-1|TRBJ1-5
CASSQGDYSNQPQHF
>TRBV19|TRBJ1-5
CASSIQINQPQHF